The 17 T cell receptor beta chains given below trace back to one sample, sequenced in a study of regulatory T cells in long-lasting Graves disease. The authors built TCR beta libraries using iRepertoire HTBI primers and Arm-PCR of CDR3 regions. In TCRdb, the multiplex PCR reads were re-called with MiXCR into one record per CDR3 protein. The top ten hold around 15% of the sample, which has roughly 250,000 distinct CDR3 sequences, 18% seen once. Documented time point: newly diagnosed GD, antithyroid drugs for less than 3 months. After RNA was extracted from PBMCs, the TCR library was made from it. The sample was also linked to a second study, of T cells in Graves' hyperthyroidism and ophthalmopathy.

Sequencing was performed on peripheral blood mononuclear cells (PBMCs), taken at new diagnosis, from a patient treated with antithyroid drugs. These receptors were obtained from a woman aged 25 to 39 with Graves disease.

A remark on this clonotype: A much more abundant neighbour one base away suggests this may be a read error. This chain links TRBV12-3 or TRBV12-4 with TRBJ2-3, with D maybe TRBD2 (5 bases). V lost 6 bases and J 6 bases, leaving 7 bases between the germline ends. This CDR3 comprises 11 residues. The CDR3 sequence: CASRWRDTQYF. CDR3 nucleotide sequence: TGTGCCAGCAGGTGGAGGGATACGCAGTATTTT.

This clonotype was counted many times. One end of the junction fails to match germline, which may point to a read error. The genes are TRBV6-2 or TRBV6-3 and TRBJ1-1, with 7 bases matching TRBD1. CDR3 size: 12 residues. In germline, CDR1 is MNHEY, CDR2 SVGEGT. CDR3 protein: CACRQGRTEAFF. The CDR3 DNA follows: TGTGCCTGCAGACAGGGAAGGACTGAAGCTTTCTTT.

This clonotype has ten or more counts. The genes are TRBV6-2 or TRBV6-3 and TRBJ1-5, with TRBD1 identical over 7 bases. CDR1 and CDR2 from the germline V gene are MNHEY and SVGEGT. With V trimmed by 7 bases and J by 2 bases, 8 bases remained unmatched. CDR3 size: 15 residues. CDR3 DNA sequence: TGTGCCAGCATTCTTCGGGACAGTGGCAATCAGCCCCAGCATTTT. The encoded protein is CASILRDSGNQPQHF.

This clonotype was detected ten times or more. The rearrangement links TRBV3-1 to TRBJ1-4; no definite D call. CDR1 is LGHDT, CDR2 YNNKEL, per germline (reference sequence). The V and J ends lost 0 bases and 10 bases respectively, with 9 bases between them. The length of the CDR3 is 13 residues. The CDR3 coding sequence is TGTGCCAGCAGCCAAGATTGGGAGGGAAAACTGTTTTTT. It encodes CASSQDWEGKLFF.

This clonotype was counted at least ten times. V is TRBV5-1 and J is TRBJ2-1; D is uncertain. CDR1 SGHRS and CDR2 YFSETQ come from the germline V gene. The germline V and J ends were trimmed by 4 bases and 7 bases, with 21 bases remaining between them. This CDR3 has 16 residues. The CDR3 spells CASSVASRAPMNEQFF. The CDR3 DNA is TGCGCCAGCAGCGTAGCCAGCCGGGCCCCTATGAATGAGCAGTTCTTC.

Notes on this clonotype: This may be a read error: a much more frequent sequence differs by one nucleotide. This chain links TRBV9 with TRBJ2-7; the D gene is possibly TRBD1 (5 bases). Trimming removed 0 bases from V and 0 bases from J, with 7 bases in between. Germline assignment: CDR1 SGDLS and CDR2 YYNGEE. This CDR3 contains 14 residues. This CDR3 reads CASSVGTNSYEQYF. For the CDR3, the DNA is TGTGCCAGCAGCGTAGGGACAAACTCCTACGAGCAGTACTTC.

This clonotype was picked up many times. V is TRBV12-3 or TRBV12-4 and J is TRBJ1-2, with D uncertain. The CDR3 runs 13 residues. V was cut by 2 bases and J by 4 bases, with 8 bases left in between. The CDR3 DNA sequence: TGTGCCAGCAGTTTAATGGATCTCTATGGCTACACCTTC. Protein: CASSLMDLYGYTF.

This clonotype was observed at least ten times. The gene calls are TRBV27 and TRBJ1-5; D is ambiguous. The germline CDR1 and CDR2 sequences are MNHEY and SMNVEV (reference sequence). The V end was cut by 8 bases, the J end by 6 bases, with 5 bases between. The CDR3 consists of 10 residues. CDR3 loop: CASYRQPQHF. CDR3 DNA sequence: TGTGCCAGCTACCGTCAGCCCCAGCATTTT.

The rearrangement uses TRBV5-1 and TRBJ2-1; no reliable D call. V dropped 3 bases and J dropped 1 base, with 8 bases sitting between them. Germline assignment: CDR1 SGHRS and CDR2 YFSETQ. The CDR3 totals 14 residues. CDR3 nucleotide sequence: TGCGCCAGCAGCTCGCGACGGTCCTACAATGAGCAGTTCTTC. It specifies CASSSRRSYNEQFF.

This clonotype showed up many times. The chain couples TRBV3-1 to TRBJ1-3; perhaps TRBD1 as D (5 bases). From germline, CDR1 is LGHDT and CDR2 YNNKEL (reference sequence). Trimming stripped 4 bases from V and 0 bases from J, with 16 bases between. This CDR3 contains 17 residues. In nucleotides, the CDR3 is TGTGCCAGCAGCCTTCCATCTGAGGGACTCTCTGGAAACACCATATATTTT. Translated: CASSLPSEGLSGNTIYF.

In regard to this clonotype: Being one base from a much bigger clone, this may be a read error. The chain joins TRBV13 to TRBJ1-5, with 8 bases lining up with TRBD1. The CDR3 length is 16 residues. Germline values: CDR1 PRHDT, CDR2 FYEKMQ (reference sequence). In nucleotides, the CDR3 is TGTACCAGCAGCTTAGTCCCCCAGGGGGCCCCTCAGCCCCAGCATTTT. This translates into CTSSLVPQGAPQPQHF.

Many counts were recorded for this clonotype. This chain links TRBV24-1 with TRBJ2-3; a weak D match, TRBD1 (6 bases). The CDR3 has 17 amino acids. V was clipped by 2 bases and J by 0 bases, with 14 bases between them. Germline CDR1 reads KGHDR; CDR2 reads SFDVKD. Here the CDR3 reads CATSDSRQVSSTDTQYF. CDR3 coding DNA: TGTGCCACCAGTGATTCCAGACAGGTATCGAGCACAGATACGCAGTATTTT.

The chain recombines TRBV27 with TRBJ2-1, with D possibly matching TRBD1 (6 bases). The end of the DNA fits TRBJ2-5 better, so the J call may be wrong. There are 15 residues in the CDR3. Germline V gene lookup returns CDR1 MNHEY and CDR2 SMNVEV (reference sequence). This CDR3 reads CASSFGRGRGETQYF. The CDR3 DNA follows: TGTGCCAGCAGTTTTGGCAGGGGCAGGGGCGAGACCCAGTACTTC.

This clonotype was seen more than once but under ten times. The rearrangement links TRBV19 to TRBJ2-5; the D call may be TRBD1 or TRBD2 (5 bases each). The germline V gene encodes CDR1 LNHDA and CDR2 SQIVND (reference sequence). V dropped 6 bases and J dropped 2 bases, with 13 bases sitting between them. The CDR3 has 14 amino acids. In nucleotides, the CDR3 is TGTGCCAGTAGCTTGGGACGGCCTCAAGAGACCCAGTACTTC. Translation: CASSLGRPQETQYF.

This clonotype came up many times. The V and J genes are TRBV3-1 and TRBJ1-5; D is perhaps TRBD1 (5 bases). The V and J ends lost 1 base and 4 bases respectively, with 11 bases between them. Germline V gene data show CDR1 as LGHDT and CDR2 as YNNKEL (reference sequence). The CDR3 covers 15 residues. The CDR3 DNA follows: TGTGCCAGCAGCCAAGGCAGGGTAAGGAATCAGCCCCAGCATTTT. It codes for CASSQGRVRNQPQHF. Together with reference TRBV3-1 and TRBJ1-5, the CDR3 gives the full variable domain: DTAVSQTPKYLVTQMGNDKSIKCEQNLGHDTMYWYKQDSKKFLKIMFSYNNKELIINETVPNRFSPKSPDKAHLNLHINSLELGDSAVYFCASSQGRVRNQPQHFGDGTRLSIL.

Ten or more counts support this clonotype. The chain couples TRBV5-6 to TRBJ2-7; TRBD1 might be the D (5 bases). With 1 base removed from V and 4 bases from J, the gap between germline ends came to 12 bases. The CDR3 extends over 14 amino acids. Looked up from germline, CDR1 is SGHDT and CDR2 is YYEEEE. CDR3 region: CASSLSRDHYEQYF. In DNA, the CDR3 is TGTGCCAGCAGCTTGTCCAGGGATCATTACGAGCAGTACTTC.

As for this clonotype: It may be a read error: a sequence one base away is much more abundant. In nucleotides, the CDR3 is TGTGCCAGCAGACCGGGACAGGTCACAGATACGCAGTATTTT. Its translation: CASRPGQVTDTQYF. V and J are TRBV6-1 and TRBJ2-3, with TRBD1 identical over 8 bases. The V gene's germline CDR1 is MNHNS and CDR2 SASEGT. V lost 6 bases to trimming and J lost 2 bases; unmatched junction nucleotides: 4. This CDR3 is built from 14 residues.